The 19 T cell receptor beta chains in this list originate from one sample, sequenced in a study of regulatory T cells in long-lasting Graves disease. To make TCR beta libraries, researchers used iRepertoire HTBI primers and Arm-PCR of CDR3 regions. TCRdb reprocessed the multiplex PCR reads via MiXCR and lists one record per CDR3 protein. The sample consists of around 400,000 distinct CDR3 sequences, around a sixth of them appearing once. Noted time point: newly diagnosed GD, antithyroid drugs for less than 3 months. PBMC-derived RNA was used for the TCR library. The sample consisted of peripheral blood mononuclear cells (PBMCs), taken at new diagnosis, from a patient treated with antithyroid drugs. The source of these receptors is a female donor with Graves disease.

This clonotype has a handful of counts. The V gene is TRBV29-1, the J gene TRBJ2-1; D is perhaps TRBD2 (5 bases). Trimming stripped 3 bases from V and 10 bases from J, with 10 bases between. The CDR3 runs 11 residues. The germline V gene has CDR1 SQVTM and CDR2 ANQGSEA. Here the CDR3 DNA reads TGCAGCGTTGAGAGGGTAGGGGAGCAGTTCTTC. Its protein product is CSVERVGEQFF.

This clonotype showed up just once. CDR3 region: CASSLVRPQETQYF. In DNA, the CDR3 is TGTGCCAGCAGCTTAGTACGCCCCCAAGAGACCCAGTACTTC. The V call is TRBV7-9, the J call TRBJ2-5; D unclear. V was cut by 1 base and J by 1 base, with 7 bases left in between. The CDR3 sequence is 14 residues long. CDR1 and CDR2 (germline): SEHNR, FQNEAQ (reference sequence).

This clonotype occurred many times. The gene calls are TRBV13 and TRBJ2-3, with 8 bases aligning to TRBD2. V lost 1 base to trimming and J lost 4 bases; unmatched junction nucleotides: 10. The CDR3 length is 17 residues. The germline CDR1 and CDR2 sequences are PRHDT and FYEKMQ (reference sequence). CDR3: CASSLAPGLALPDTQYF. For the CDR3, the DNA is TGTGCCAGCAGCTTAGCTCCAGGACTAGCTCTCCCAGATACGCAGTATTTT.

At least ten counts were recorded for this clonotype. The CDR3 loop reads CASSLDRTVIYYEQYF. The CDR3 DNA is TGCGCCAGCAGCTTAGACCGGACAGTGATCTACTACGAGCAGTACTTC. The rearrangement joins TRBV5-1 to TRBJ2-7, with D perhaps matching TRBD1 (6 bases). This CDR3 spans 16 amino acids. Between the trimmed V and J ends, which lost 2 bases and 3 bases, there was a span of 18 bases. Germline-derived CDR1 and CDR2 are SGHRS and YFSETQ. The full variable domain, completed using reference TRBV5-1 and TRBJ2-7, is KAGVTQTPRYLIKTRGQQVTLSCSPISGHRSVSWYQQTPGQGLQFLFEYFSETQRNKGNFPGRFSGRQFSNSRSEMNVSTLELGDSALYLCASSLDRTVIYYEQYFGPGTRLTVT.

V and J are TRBV25-1 and TRBJ1-6; D call uncertain. V lost 2 bases and J 7 bases, leaving 9 bases between the germline ends. CDR1 MGHDK and CDR2 SYGVNS come from the germline V gene. This CDR3 is built from 14 residues. CDR3 sequence (DNA): TGTGCCAGCAGTGAACGGGTTGGGAATTCACCCCTCCACTTT. Protein: CASSERVGNSPLHF. The complete variable domain, with remaining parts taken from reference TRBV25-1 and TRBJ1-6, reads EADIYQTPRYLVIGTGKKITLECSQTMGHDKMYWYQQDPGMELHLIHYSYGVNSTEKGDLSSESTVSRIRTEHFPLTLESARPSHTSQYLCASSERVGNSPLHFGNGTRLTVT.

This chain uses TRBV12-5 with TRBJ1-1, with 8 positions matching TRBD1. Trimming at V came to 1 base and at J to 12 bases, leaving 10 bases not matched to a gene. The CDR3 totals 14 residues. Germline lookup yields CDR1 LGHNT and CDR2 FRNRAP. The CDR3, as DNA: TGTGCTAGTGGTTTGGACCGACAGGGGCTTCGGTCTTTCTTT. Translation: CASGLDRQGLRSFF.

This clonotype was counted ten times or more. The CDR3 DNA is TGTGCCAGCAAAGCCCGGGGATCTGAGTACAATGAGCAGTTCTTC. This translates into CASKARGSEYNEQFF. This chain connects TRBV6-4 to TRBJ2-1; tentative D call: TRBD2 (5 bases). V lost 7 bases, J lost 4 bases, and 17 bases lay in between. The CDR3 is made up of 15 amino acids. CDR1 MRHNA and CDR2 SNTAGT come from the germline V gene.

The rearrangement links TRBV27 to TRBJ2-5, with 9 bases identical to TRBD2. The CDR3 is 17 residues long. The V and J ends lost 5 bases and 2 bases, in that order; junction bases with no gene match: 12. Germline lookup yields CDR1 MNHEY and CDR2 SMNVEV (reference sequence). The CDR3 region is CASSPLGVAGVQETQYF. The CDR3 DNA sequence: TGTGCCAGCAGTCCCCTGGGGGTAGCGGGGGTTCAAGAGACCCAGTACTTC.

This chain uses TRBV12-3 or TRBV12-4 with TRBJ2-7, with 14 bases identical to TRBD2. The CDR3 sequence is 18 residues long. Trimming removed 8 bases from V and 3 bases from J; junction bases left unmatched: 15. The CDR3 sequence is CASSLGEGLAGGNYEQYF. Here the CDR3 DNA reads TGTGCCAGCTCCCTCGGAGAAGGACTAGCGGGGGGAAACTACGAGCAGTACTTC.

The chain has TRBV12-3 or TRBV12-4 and TRBJ2-7, with 13 bases that match TRBD2. V shed 5 bases, J shed 4 bases, and the junction held 5 bases outside the gene matches. The CDR3 covers 15 residues. CDR3 in amino acids: CASSPGLAGNYEQYF. DNA of the CDR3: TGTGCCAGCAGTCCGGGACTAGCGGGGAATTACGAGCAGTACTTC.

This clonotype was seen ten or more times. The chain recombines TRBV9 with TRBJ2-5; 10 nucleotides align to TRBD2. Germline V gene lookup returns CDR1 SGDLS and CDR2 YYNGEE. With V trimmed by 1 base and J by 5 bases, 5 bases remained unmatched. This CDR3 is built from 15 residues. DNA for the CDR3: TGTGCCAGCAGCGTACGGCTAGCGGGAGAGGAGACCCAGTACTTC. Amino acid sequence: CASSVRLAGEETQYF.

This clonotype was counted between two and nine times. A much larger clone differs by one base, so this may be a read error. This rearrangement joins TRBV3-1 to TRBJ2-2; D may be TRBD2 (5 bases). Germline CDR1 LGHDT, CDR2 YNNKEL (reference sequence). CDR3 size: 16 residues. Here the CDR3 DNA reads TGTGCCAGCAGCCACGGTCGGCGATTTGACACCGGGGAGCTGCTTTTT. It encodes CASSHGRRFDTGELLF. Variable domain in full (rest from reference TRBV3-1 and TRBJ2-2): DTAVSQTPKYLVTQMGNDKSIKCEQNLGHDTMYWYKQDSKKFLKIMFSYNNKELIINETVPNRFSPKSPDKAHLNLHINSLELGDSAVYFCASSHGRRFDTGELLFGEGSRLTVL.

As to this clonotype: A single base separates this from a much larger clone, so it may be a read error. The chain has TRBV19 and TRBJ1-5; TRBD1 agrees at 10 bases. V gave up 6 bases and J gave up 7 bases; unmatched junction bases: 12. Looked up from germline, CDR1 is LNHDA and CDR2 is SQIVND (reference sequence). The CDR3 spans 16 residues. The CDR3 loop is CASSRLTGGARQPQHF. In DNA form, the CDR3 reads TGTGCCAGTAGCCGTCTGACAGGGGGCGCACGGCAGCCCCAGCATTTT.

This clonotype has a count of ten or more. The chain recombines TRBV7-8 with TRBJ2-5; D may be TRBD1 (5 bases). This CDR3 has 15 amino acids. Germline-derived CDR1 and CDR2 are SGHVS and FQNEAQ. V dropped 1 base and J dropped 0 bases, with 9 bases sitting between them. The CDR3 DNA follows: TGTGCCAGCAGCTTAGTGACAGTGTACCAAGAGACCCAGTACTTC. It codes for CASSLVTVYQETQYF.

Only one count was recorded for this clonotype. This may arise from a read error, as a much more abundant clone is one base away. The chain uses TRBV6-2 or TRBV6-3 and TRBJ2-3; D possibly matches TRBD1 or TRBD2 (6 bases each). Germline-derived CDR1 and CDR2 are MNHEY and SVGEGT. The CDR3 contains 18 residues. Trimming left V 0 bases short and J 1 base short, with 17 bases between. CDR3 loop: CASSYSRGASAGTDTQYF. Here the CDR3 DNA reads TGTGCCAGCAGTTACTCGAGGGGGGCTAGCGCCGGCACAGATACGCAGTATTTT.

The gene calls are TRBV19 and TRBJ1-2; no reliable D call. The ends were cut back, 6 bases at V and 3 bases at J, with 20 bases in the middle. The CDR3 totals 16 residues. Looked up from germline, CDR1 is LNHDA and CDR2 is SQIVND (reference sequence). CDR3 sequence reads: CASRFGSSFGDYGYTF. The CDR3 region has the DNA TGTGCCAGTAGGTTCGGGTCCTCCTTCGGGGACTATGGCTACACCTTC.

This clonotype was seen at least ten times. The gene calls are TRBV7-9 and TRBJ1-3, with a weak D call TRBD1 (5 bases). V was shortened by 4 bases and J by 8 bases, with 15 bases between the two germline ends. The CDR3 loop spans 14 amino acids. Germline V gene lookup returns CDR1 SEHNR and CDR2 FQNEAQ (reference sequence). The CDR3 region has the DNA TGTGCCAGCAGCTCGGGGACGGCCGAGGACACCATATATTTT. It yields the protein CASSSGTAEDTIYF.

This clonotype came up a few times. J is TRBJ2-4 and V is TRBV2; tentative D call: TRBD2 (6 bases). This CDR3 region has 14 residues. Germline CDR1 reads SNHLY; CDR2 reads FYNNEI. V was cut by 6 bases and J by 0 bases, with 9 bases left in between. In nucleotides, the CDR3 is TGTGCCAGCAGAGAGCGGGTAGCCAAAAACATTCAGTACTTC. Its protein product is CASRERVAKNIQYF.

Details on this clonotype: A read error may explain this, as a much larger clone is one base away. The rearrangement uses TRBV10-1 and TRBJ2-1, with TRBD2 matching 7 bases. J was trimmed by 10 bases and V by 3 bases; bases with no gene match: 6. CDR3 length: 13 residues. The germline V gene has CDR1 WNHNN and CDR2 SYGVQD (reference sequence). The CDR3 loop is CASSDPREREQFF. DNA for the CDR3: TGCGCCAGCAGTGATCCGCGGGAGCGAGAGCAGTTCTTC.